This T cell receptor (beta chain) appears in the sequencing data of a study of blood T cell repertoires in COVID-19. Study in general: Some COVID-19 samples were acute and others convalescent; all came from the United States, Italy and Spain. The analysed material was cDNA or gDNA that came from T cells, B-cell-depleted T cells, or PBMCs.

In the original processing: Amplification of reference gene primers was used by the study to estimate nucleated cell counts. Data came from immunoSEQ multiplex PCR; TCRdb stores just in-frame clones and leaves some out. V and J calls and clone size come straight from that table; D and trimming were deduced from the DNA. The sample carries around 97,000 clones, 70% to 90% recorded once. This clone has just one count. The length of the CDR3 is 16 residues. Germline V gives CDR1 SGHRS, CDR2 YFSETQ. V was clipped by 0 bases and J by 9 bases; unmatched bases: 6. Sequenced sample: peripheral blood. The sequence was obtained from a man aged 45 to 65 in a cohort sampled during active COVID-19. The chain couples TRBV5-1 to TRBJ1-6; TRBD1 matches at 10 bases. The CDR3 sequence is CASSLGDRGIGSPLHF. The CDR3 coding sequence is TGCGCCAGCAGCTTGGGGGACAGGGGAATCGGTTCACCCCTCCACTTT.